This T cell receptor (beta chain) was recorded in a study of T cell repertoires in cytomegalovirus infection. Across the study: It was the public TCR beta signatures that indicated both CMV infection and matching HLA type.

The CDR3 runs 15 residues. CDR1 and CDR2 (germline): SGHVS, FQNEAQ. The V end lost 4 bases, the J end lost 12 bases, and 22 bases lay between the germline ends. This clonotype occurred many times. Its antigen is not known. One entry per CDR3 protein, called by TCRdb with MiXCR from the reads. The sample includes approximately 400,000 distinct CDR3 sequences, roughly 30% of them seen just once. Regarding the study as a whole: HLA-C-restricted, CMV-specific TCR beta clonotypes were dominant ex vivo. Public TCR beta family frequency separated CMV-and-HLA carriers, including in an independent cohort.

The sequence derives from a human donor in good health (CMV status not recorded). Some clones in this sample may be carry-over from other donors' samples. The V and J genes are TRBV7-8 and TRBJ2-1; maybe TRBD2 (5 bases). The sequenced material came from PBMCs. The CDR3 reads CASSSDSTGQSGQFF. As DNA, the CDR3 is TGTGCCAGCAGCTCGGACTCCACCGGCCAGTCGGGGCAGTTCTTC.